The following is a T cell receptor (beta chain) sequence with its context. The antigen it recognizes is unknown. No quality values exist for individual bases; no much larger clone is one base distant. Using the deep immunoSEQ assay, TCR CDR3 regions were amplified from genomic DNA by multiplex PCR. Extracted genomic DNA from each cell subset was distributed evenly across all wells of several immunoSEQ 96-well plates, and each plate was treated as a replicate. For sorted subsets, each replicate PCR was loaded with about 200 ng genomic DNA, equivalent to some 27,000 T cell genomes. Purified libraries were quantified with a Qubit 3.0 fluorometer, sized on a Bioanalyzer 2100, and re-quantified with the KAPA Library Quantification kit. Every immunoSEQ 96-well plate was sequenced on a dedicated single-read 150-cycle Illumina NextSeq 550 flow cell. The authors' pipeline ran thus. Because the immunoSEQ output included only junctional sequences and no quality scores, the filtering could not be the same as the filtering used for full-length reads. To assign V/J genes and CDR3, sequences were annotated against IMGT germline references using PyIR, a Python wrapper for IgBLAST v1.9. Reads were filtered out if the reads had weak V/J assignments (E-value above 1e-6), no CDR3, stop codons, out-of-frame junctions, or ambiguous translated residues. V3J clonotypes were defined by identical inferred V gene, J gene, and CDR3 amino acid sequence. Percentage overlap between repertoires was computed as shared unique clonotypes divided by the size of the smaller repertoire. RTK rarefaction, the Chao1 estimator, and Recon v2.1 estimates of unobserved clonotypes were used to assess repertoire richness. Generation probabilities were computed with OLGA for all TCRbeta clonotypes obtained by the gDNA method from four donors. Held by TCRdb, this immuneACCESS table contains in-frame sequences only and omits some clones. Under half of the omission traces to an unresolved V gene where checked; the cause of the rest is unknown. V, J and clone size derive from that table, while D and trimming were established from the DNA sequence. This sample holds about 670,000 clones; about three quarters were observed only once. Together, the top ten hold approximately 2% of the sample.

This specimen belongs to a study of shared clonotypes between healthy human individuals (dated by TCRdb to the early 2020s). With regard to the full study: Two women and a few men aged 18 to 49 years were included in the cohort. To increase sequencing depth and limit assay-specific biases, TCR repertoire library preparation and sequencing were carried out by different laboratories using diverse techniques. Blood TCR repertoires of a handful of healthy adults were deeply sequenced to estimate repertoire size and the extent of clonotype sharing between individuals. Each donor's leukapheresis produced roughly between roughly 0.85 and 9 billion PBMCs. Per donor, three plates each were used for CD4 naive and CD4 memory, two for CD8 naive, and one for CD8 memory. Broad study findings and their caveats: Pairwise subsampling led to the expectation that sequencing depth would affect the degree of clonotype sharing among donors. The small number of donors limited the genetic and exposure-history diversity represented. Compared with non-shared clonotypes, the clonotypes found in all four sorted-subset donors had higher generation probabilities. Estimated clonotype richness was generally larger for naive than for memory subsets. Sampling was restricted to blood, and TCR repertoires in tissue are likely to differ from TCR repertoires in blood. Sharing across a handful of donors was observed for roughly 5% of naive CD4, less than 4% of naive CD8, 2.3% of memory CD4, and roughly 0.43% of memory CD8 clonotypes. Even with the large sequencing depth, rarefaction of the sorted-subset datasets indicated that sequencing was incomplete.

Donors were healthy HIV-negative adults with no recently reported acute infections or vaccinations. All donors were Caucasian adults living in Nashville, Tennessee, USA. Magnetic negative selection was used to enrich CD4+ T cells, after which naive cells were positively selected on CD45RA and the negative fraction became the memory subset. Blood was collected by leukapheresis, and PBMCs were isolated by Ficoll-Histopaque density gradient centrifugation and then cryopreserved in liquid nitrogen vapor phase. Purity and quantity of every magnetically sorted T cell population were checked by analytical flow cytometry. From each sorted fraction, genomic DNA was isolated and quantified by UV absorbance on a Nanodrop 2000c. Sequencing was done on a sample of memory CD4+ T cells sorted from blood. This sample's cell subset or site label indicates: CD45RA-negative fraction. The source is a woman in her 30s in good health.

The nucleotide sequence reads as follows: TGTGCCAGCAGCTTGGCACAGGGACAAGAGACCCAGTACTTC. This codes for CASSLAQGQETQYF. The chain was built from TRBV7-7 and TRBJ2-5, with a tentative D gene TRBD1 over 6 matching bases. CDR1 and CDR2, looked up from the germline V gene (reference sequence), are SSHAT and FNYEAQ. Trimming removed 3 bases from V and 2 bases from J, leaving 10 bases between the germline ends. From the cysteine up to the phenylalanine, the CDR3 has a length of 14 residues. Of the read, only the CDR3 DNA is kept; its 42 bases are in frame from base 1.